These 21 T cell receptor beta chains originate from one sample sequenced in a study of blood T cell repertoires in COVID-19 (TCRdb year 2020). The method behind the library was the immunoSEQ multiplex PCR assay. This is the immuneACCESS table as TCRdb keeps it, with only in-frame sequences that have V and J called. A part of the clones is gone; compared with another copy, unresolved V genes explain less than half, and the rest is unexplained. Recorded for this sample are 100,000 or so clones; roughly 79% of them occurred a single time. The ten largest clones represent 9.4% of the sample. The sample consisted of peripheral blood. Receptors were obtained from a woman aged 70-85 years with acute or convalescent COVID-19.

This chain uses TRBV7-2 with TRBJ2-1, with TRBD1 matching 10 bases. From germline, CDR1 is SGHTA and CDR2 FQGNSA. J lost 4 bases, V lost 1 base, and 1 base had no gene match. The CDR3 has 15 amino acids. Here the CDR3 reads CASSLEGQGYNEQFF. For the CDR3, the DNA is TGTGCCAGCAGCTTAGAGGGACAGGGGTACAATGAGCAGTTCTTC.

The rearrangement links TRBV3-1 (or the pseudogene TRBV3-2) to TRBJ2-7; 9 bases are shared with TRBD2. Germline V gene sequence: CDR1 LGHDT, CDR2 YNNKEL (reference sequence). The CDR3 runs to 15 residues. After removal of 3 bases from V and 4 bases from J, the junction contained 7 bases not matched to a gene. In nucleotides, the CDR3 is TGTGCCAGCAGCCACCCCCTAGCGGGAAGGTACGAGCAGTACTTC. Amino acid sequence: CASSHPLAGRYEQYF.

This rearrangement joins TRBV18 to TRBJ1-3; no definite D call. CDR1 is KGHSH and CDR2 is LQKENI in the germline V gene. Trimming cost V 3 bases and J 0 bases, with 12 bases left between them. This CDR3 is 16 amino acids long. The CDR3: CASSPGSSSSGNTIYF. CDR3 nucleotides: TGTGCCAGCTCACCCGGTTCTTCGAGCTCTGGAAACACCATATATTTT.

The CDR3 here is CSVDGTSGRPEQFF. The CDR3 bases are TGCAGCGTAGATGGGACTAGCGGGAGACCTGAGCAGTTCTTC. The chain uses TRBV29-1 and TRBJ2-1, with 14 positions matching TRBD2. V dropped 6 bases and J dropped 9; count of bases not matched to a gene: 7. The CDR3 sequence is 14 residues long. Germline CDR1 and CDR2: SQVTM and ANQGSEA.

V and J are TRBV29-1 and TRBJ2-7, with 9 bases matching TRBD1. V trimming: 3 bases; J trimming: 2 bases; junction bases outside the gene matches: 2. The CDR3 length is 13 residues. The V gene's germline CDR1 is SQVTM and CDR2 ANQGSEA. This CDR3 is CSVEGQGTYEQYF. The CDR3 coding sequence is TGCAGCGTTGAGGGACAGGGAACCTACGAGCAGTACTTC.

V is TRBV18 and J is TRBJ2-7; weak D call: TRBD2 (6 bases). The length of the CDR3 is 15 residues. The V end lost 3 bases, the J end lost 3 bases, and 15 bases lay between the germline ends. Per the germline V gene, CDR1 is KGHSH and CDR2 is LQKENI. The CDR3 bases are TGTGCCAGCTCACCGGGGGGTACCCTACACTACGAGCAGTACTTC. Translated: CASSPGGTLHYEQYF.

The rearrangement uses TRBV19 and TRBJ1-4; TRBD1 might be the D (6 bases). This CDR3 region has 15 residues. The V gene lost 5 bases and the J gene lost 3 bases, with 13 bases spanning the gap. The V gene's germline CDR1 is LNHDA and CDR2 SQIVND (reference sequence). The CDR3 protein is CASSPRRGPNEKLFF. In DNA form, the CDR3 reads TGTGCCAGTAGTCCCAGGCGGGGGCCTAATGAAAAACTGTTTTTT.

The chain combines TRBV6-2 or TRBV6-3 with TRBJ2-3; D unresolved. Germline V gene sequence: CDR1 MNHEY, CDR2 SVGEGT. The CDR3 is 14 amino acids. The V end was cut by 2 bases, the J end by 3 bases, with 9 bases between. The CDR3 nucleotides read TGTGCCAGCAGTTACCCCCCCTTGACAGATACGCAGTATTTT. As protein: CASSYPPLTDTQYF.

This chain links TRBV29-1 with TRBJ2-3; D is undetermined. The germline gives CDR1 SQVTM, CDR2 ANQGSEA. The CDR3 is made up of 13 amino acids. Trimming shortened V by 4 bases and J by 2 bases, and 10 bases separated the two germline ends. The CDR3 bases are TGCAGCGTTGGTTCTGGCTTCACAGATACGCAGTATTTT. It translates to CSVGSGFTDTQYF.

The V call is TRBV5-4, the J call TRBJ2-2; D is perhaps TRBD1 (7 bases). Trimming stripped 0 bases from V and 5 bases from J, with 17 bases between. Germline loops: CDR1 SGHNT, CDR2 YYREEE (reference sequence). The CDR3 has 17 residues. The CDR3 loop is CASSLGRRAGGTGELFF. CDR3 coding DNA: TGTGCCAGCAGCTTGGGTCGACGTGCAGGGGGGACCGGGGAGCTGTTTTTT.

The chain joins TRBV7-3 to TRBJ2-1, with 8 bases matching TRBD2. Trimming at V came to 1 base and at J to 4 bases, leaving 6 bases not matched to a gene. Germline V gene sequence: CDR1 SGHTA, CDR2 FQGTGA. The CDR3 runs to 16 residues. This CDR3 reads CASSLNPAGDYNEQFF. For the CDR3, the DNA is TGTGCCAGCAGCTTAAATCCAGCGGGAGATTACAATGAGCAGTTCTTC.

This rearrangement joins TRBV9 to TRBJ2-7; possibly TRBD1 for D (6 bases). The CDR3 consists of 16 residues. Germline V lookup: CDR1 SGDLS, CDR2 YYNGEE. The V end lost 2 bases, the J end lost 5 bases, and 20 bases lay between the germline ends. The CDR3 sequence is CASSVSTWGPQDEQYF. CDR3 coding DNA: TGTGCCAGCAGCGTCTCCACATGGGGGCCTCAGGACGAGCAGTACTTC.

V gene TRBV5-1 combines with J gene TRBJ2-3, with 7 bases matching TRBD1. CDR1 and CDR2 from the germline V gene are SGHRS and YFSETQ. V lost 2 bases to trimming and J lost 4 bases; unmatched junction nucleotides: 4. CDR3 size: 14 residues. The CDR3 loop is CASSLGTVADTQYF. The CDR3 DNA reads TGCGCCAGCAGCTTAGGGACAGTGGCAGATACGCAGTATTTT. Full variable domain (outside the CDR3, taken from reference TRBV5-1 and TRBJ2-3): KAGVTQTPRYLIKTRGQQVTLSCSPISGHRSVSWYQQTPGQGLQFLFEYFSETQRNKGNFPGRFSGRQFSNSRSEMNVSTLELGDSALYLCASSLGTVADTQYFGPGTRLTVL.

This clone was observed once. The chain recombines TRBV7-8 with TRBJ1-6; TRBD1 matches 7 bases. This CDR3 is built from 14 residues. J gave up 9 bases and V 4 bases, and 6 bases lay outside the gene matches. Per the germline V gene, CDR1 is SGHVS and CDR2 is FQNEAQ. CDR3 loop: CASSSGGTASPLHF. The CDR3 region has the DNA TGTGCCAGCAGCTCAGGGGGGACCGCTTCACCCCTCCACTTT. Combining the CDR3 with reference TRBV7-8 and TRBJ1-6 gives the whole variable domain GAGVSQSPRYKVAKRGQDVALRCDPISGHVSLFWYQQALGQGPEFLTYFQNEAQLDKSGLPSDRFFAERPEGSVSTLKIQRTQQEDSAVYLCASSSGGTASPLHFGNGTRLTVT.

The table lists this clone with a few counts. The V gene is TRBV4-1, the J gene TRBJ1-5; a possible D gene is TRBD1 (6 bases). This CDR3 spans 17 amino acids. V lost 1 base to trimming and J lost 2 bases, with 15 bases between them. Germline lookup yields CDR1 MGHRA and CDR2 YSYEKL. The CDR3 region has the DNA TGCGCCAGCAGCCAAGTGACGCCACAGGGTCGCAATCAGCCCCAGCATTTT. As protein: CASSQVTPQGRNQPQHF.

This chain connects TRBV7-8 to TRBJ1-6; 9 bases are a match to TRBD1. This CDR3 spans 17 amino acids. Germline trimming cut 5 bases from V and 9 bases from J; bases unmatched to any gene: 14. Germline CDR1 SGHVS, CDR2 FQNEAQ. The CDR3 sequence is CASSLPVGTGIGSPLHF. CDR3 nucleotide sequence: TGTGCCAGCAGCCTTCCGGTTGGGACAGGGATTGGTTCACCCCTCCACTTT.

The rearrangement links TRBV24-1 to TRBJ2-3; 7 nucleotides align to TRBD2. The germline V gene encodes CDR1 KGHDR and CDR2 SFDVKD. The length of the CDR3 is 17 residues. The J segment lost 6 bases and the V segment lost 1 base, leaving 12 bases of the junction unmatched. The CDR3 bases are TGTGCCACCAGTGATTTTTCGCGGGGGAAAGCCCGGGATACGCAGTATTTT. Its translation is CATSDFSRGKARDTQYF.

The chain joins TRBV20-1 to TRBJ2-5, with 7 nucleotides matching TRBD2. Germline CDR1 is DFQATT and CDR2 is SNEGSKA (reference sequence). There are 14 residues in the CDR3. V was pared by 3 bases and J by 4 bases, with 8 bases of the junction left unmatched. In nucleotides, the CDR3 is TGCAGTGCTAGTCGGGCGGGGGTATTAGAGACCCAGTACTTC. Its protein product is CSASRAGVLETQYF.

The V gene is TRBV7-8, the J gene TRBJ2-7, with a possible D match to TRBD1 (6 bases). V was cut by 5 bases and J by 3 bases, with 23 bases left in between. Germline V gives CDR1 SGHVS, CDR2 FQNEAQ. This CDR3 is 17 amino acids long. DNA for the CDR3: TGTGCCAGCAGCCATTACAGGGTGGGAACCCCGAGCTACGAGCAGTACTTC. Amino acids: CASSHYRVGTPSYEQYF.

This clone was counted between two and nine times. The chain recombines TRBV24-1 with TRBJ1-4; no clear D. Per the germline V gene, CDR1 is KGHDR and CDR2 is SFDVKD. The CDR3 runs 13 residues. This chain's CDR3 is CTPPPVRVEKLFF. CDR3 DNA: TGTACACCACCACCAGTCCGGGTTGAAAAACTGTTTTTT.

V gene TRBV6-2 or TRBV6-3 combines with J gene TRBJ1-1, with 9 bases that match TRBD1. V was pared by 1 base and J by 1 base, with 1 base of the junction left unmatched. Germline V gene sequence: CDR1 MNHEY, CDR2 SVGEGT. This CDR3 has 15 residues. CDR3 coding DNA: TGTGCCAGCAGTTACTTGGGACAGGGGAACACTGAAGCTTTCTTT. Its protein is CASSYLGQGNTEAFF.